The rows below give T cell receptor beta chains drawn from one sample of a study of control samples from healthy donors and cancer patients. Some clones are missing from TCRdb's copy, which holds only in-frame ones; the method was immunoSEQ multiplex PCR. The table includes about 84,000 clones, 75% to 85% detected once. The sequenced sample consisted of PBMCs. Receptor source: a man in his 60s with head and neck cancer. Both conserved end residues are part of each CDR3. D genes are given only for firm matches. Some rows have no size entry. The others give once, few or many, or a class for an expanded clone.

D gene,clone size,J gene,CDR3 length,V gene,CDR3 DNA,CDR3 protein
TRBD1,NA,TRBJ2-7,16,TRBV18,TGTGCCAGCTCACCCAATCCAGTACAAACAGGGGGCGAGCAGTACTTC,CASSPNPVQTGGEQYF
TRBD2,NA,TRBJ2-7,16,TRBV10-2,TGCGCCAGCAGGAACCCGGGACTAGCGGCGCCCTACGAGCAGTACTTC,CASRNPGLAAPYEQYF
TRBD2,NA,TRBJ2-1,15,TRBV4-1,TGCGCCAGCAGCCCAGGACTAGCGGCTTACAATGAGCAGTTCTTC,CASSPGLAAYNEQFF
NA,NA,TRBJ2-1,15,TRBV10-3,TGTGCCATCAGGGAGACCTCTAACCTACCACATCAGCAGGTCTTC,CAIRETSNLPHQQVF
NA,NA,TRBJ1-3,16,TRBV28,TGTGCCAGCAGTTTTGGACCCAGAGAAAGCGGAAACACCATATATTTT,CASSFGPRESGNTIYF
NA,NA,TRBJ2-2,15,TRBV11-1,TGTGCCAGCAGCTTAGGTCCCAGACTGTCCGGGGAGCTGTTTTTT,CASSLGPRLSGELFF
NA,once,TRBJ2-6,14,TRBV11-1,TGTGCCAGCGGCCGGGGCTCTGGGGCCAACGTCCTGACTTTC,CASGRGSGANVLTF
NA,NA,TRBJ2-7,12,TRBV7-8,TGTGCCAGCAGAACGTCAGGGAACGAGCAGTACTTC,CASRTSGNEQYF
NA,NA,TRBJ2-5,14,TRBV5-1,TGCGCCAGCAGCTTGGGGACTCCGGTCGAGACCCAGTACTTC,CASSLGTPVETQYF
TRBD1,NA,TRBJ1-2,13,TRBV10-3,TGTGCCATCAGTGATGAGGGACAGTATGGCTACACCTTC,CAISDEGQYGYTF
NA,NA,TRBJ1-6,14,TRBV6-5,TGTGCCAGCAGTCCAGAGGGGGTTGGTTCACCCCTCCACTTT,CASSPEGVGSPLHF
TRBD1,NA,TRBJ1-6,18,TRBV6-7,TGTGCCAGCAGTTACCCCCTGGACAGGGGCGACTATAATTCACCCCTCCACTTT,CASSYPLDRGDYNSPLHF
TRBD1,NA,TRBJ2-5,14,TRBV7-2,TGTGCCAGCAGCCCGGACAGGTCTCAAGAGACCCAGTACTTC,CASSPDRSQETQYF
TRBD1,NA,TRBJ2-7,14,TRBV18,TGTGCCAGCTCACCAATGGGACAGGGTACCGAGCAGTACTTC,CASSPMGQGTEQYF
NA,once,TRBJ2-7,17,TRBV7-9,TGTGCCAGCAGCTCCACCTCTCCGGGGCCTCTCTCCTACGAGCAGTACTTC,CASSSTSPGPLSYEQYF
NA,NA,TRBJ2-7,14,TRBV7-8,TGTGCCAGCAGCTTAGTCTTGACGGGCTACGAGCAGTACTTC,CASSLVLTGYEQYF
TRBD1,NA,TRBJ2-4,14,TRBV5-6,TGTGCCAGCAGCTTACCGACAGGGGGAAACATTCAGTACTTC,CASSLPTGGNIQYF
TRBD1,NA,TRBJ1-6,13,TRBV10-3,TGTGCCATTACATGGGACAGGGAATCACCCCTCCACTTT,CAITWDRESPLHF
NA,NA,TRBJ1-4,13,TRBV2,TGTGCCAGCAGTGGCGGCACCTATGAAAAACTGTTTTTT,CASSGGTYEKLFF
NA,NA,TRBJ2-3,15,TRBV29-1,TGCAGCGTGACCCTTCGGGCGGGTTACACAGATACGCAGTATTTT,CSVTLRAGYTDTQYF
TRBD1,NA,TRBJ2-7,15,TRBV19,TGTGCCAGTAGTCCAAAATTGACAGGGGGCCACGAGCAGTACTTC,CASSPKLTGGHEQYF
TRBD2,once,TRBJ2-5,14,TRBV5-4,TGTGCCAGCAGCTTTACTAGCGTTCAAGAGACCCAGTACTTC,CASSFTSVQETQYF
NA,NA,TRBJ2-6,17,TRBV30,TGTGCCTGGAGTCTGTGGGCTGGGGGCTCTGGGGCCAACGTCCTGACTTTC,CAWSLWAGGSGANVLTF
NA,NA,TRBJ1-6,13,TRBV5-1,TGCGCCAGCAGCTTAACAGAGAATTCACCCCTCCACTTT,CASSLTENSPLHF
TRBD2,NA,TRBJ2-3,17,TRBV13,TGTGCCAGCAGTTTGAGAACTCAAGCGGGGGGAACAGATACGCAGTATTTT,CASSLRTQAGGTDTQYF
NA,NA,TRBJ2-1,15,TRBV11-3,TGTGCCAGCAGCTTAGGTACTTCCCCCTACAATGAGCAGTTCTTC,CASSLGTSPYNEQFF
TRBD2,NA,TRBJ2-1,14,TRBV7-2,TGTGCCAGCAGCCCATGGACTAGCGAGAATGAGCAGTTCTTC,CASSPWTSENEQFF
NA,NA,TRBJ2-1,12,TRBV27,TGTGCCAGCAGGGGGGATATCAATGAGCAGTTCTTC,CASRGDINEQFF
TRBD2,once,TRBJ2-1,14,TRBV10-3,TGTGCCATCAGTGAGGCGGGAGGGTACAATGAGCAGTTCTTC,CAISEAGGYNEQFF
TRBD2,NA,TRBJ2-5,16,TRBV4-1,TGCGCCAGCAGCCACGGACTAGCGGGACAGCAAGAGACCCAGTACTTC,CASSHGLAGQQETQYF
NA,NA,TRBJ1-1,13,TRBV10-3,TGTGCCATCAGTGCTCCAGGGAACACTGAAGCTTTCTTT,CAISAPGNTEAFF
NA,NA,TRBJ1-2,13,TRBV30,TGTGCCTGGAGTGAAATCAGTAACTATGGCTACACCTTC,CAWSEISNYGYTF
NA,NA,TRBJ2-6,14,TRBV29-1,TGCAGCGCCGCCCAGGGTGCTGGGGCCAACGTCCTGACTTTC,CSAAQGAGANVLTF
NA,NA,TRBJ2-1,15,TRBV28,TGTGCCAGCAGTTTCGCCCGTACTAGTTTCGATGAGCAGTTCTTC,CASSFARTSFDEQFF
NA,NA,TRBJ1-6,13,TRBV7-9,TGTGCCAGCAGCCACACCGGTAGCTCACCCCTCCACTTT,CASSHTGSSPLHF
NA,NA,TRBJ2-1,12,TRBV11-2,TGTGCCAGCAGCCCCAGGTACAATGAGCAGTTCTTC,CASSPRYNEQFF
TRBD2,NA,TRBJ2-1,18,TRBV7-2,TGTGCCAGCAGCCCACTAGCGGGAGGGCCGACCGCCTACAATGAGCAGTTCTTC,CASSPLAGGPTAYNEQFF
TRBD2,NA,TRBJ2-2,18,TRBV25-1,TGTGCCAGCAGTGAATCTTGGACTAGCGGGACCCAAGGCGGGGAGCTGTTTTTT,CASSESWTSGTQGGELFF
TRBD1,NA,TRBJ2-5,13,TRBV29-1,TGCAGCGACCTACAGGGGGCCCAAGAGACCCAGTACTTC,CSDLQGAQETQYF
NA,NA,TRBJ1-1,20,TRBV7-8,TGTGCCAGCAGACCAACCTCTATTGTCGGGGGGAGGGGAATGAACACTGAAGCTTTCTTT,CASRPTSIVGGRGMNTEAFF
NA,NA,TRBJ1-2,12,TRBV5-6,TGTGCCAGCAGCTCCGGGGTCTATGGCTACACCTTC,CASSSGVYGYTF
NA,NA,TRBJ1-1,13,TRBV7-8,TGTGCCAGCAGCTATCGGGACAACCTTGAAGCTTTCTTT,CASSYRDNLEAFF
NA,NA,TRBJ1-6,13,TRBV5-1,TGCGCCAGCAGCTTGAATGGGGATTCACCCCTCCACTTT,CASSLNGDSPLHF
TRBD1,once,TRBJ2-7,15,TRBV5-1,TGCGCCAGCAGCTGGACGGACGGGACAGGGGACGAGCAGTACTTC,CASSWTDGTGDEQYF
TRBD2,NA,TRBJ2-1,18,TRBV7-9,TGTGCCAGCAGCCCGACCTGGTCTAGCGGGAAATCCTACAATGAGCAGTTCTTC,CASSPTWSSGKSYNEQFF
TRBD2,NA,TRBJ2-1,16,TRBV7-6,TGTGCCAGCAGCTTAGACGCGGGAGGACCCTACAATGAGCAGTTCTTC,CASSLDAGGPYNEQFF